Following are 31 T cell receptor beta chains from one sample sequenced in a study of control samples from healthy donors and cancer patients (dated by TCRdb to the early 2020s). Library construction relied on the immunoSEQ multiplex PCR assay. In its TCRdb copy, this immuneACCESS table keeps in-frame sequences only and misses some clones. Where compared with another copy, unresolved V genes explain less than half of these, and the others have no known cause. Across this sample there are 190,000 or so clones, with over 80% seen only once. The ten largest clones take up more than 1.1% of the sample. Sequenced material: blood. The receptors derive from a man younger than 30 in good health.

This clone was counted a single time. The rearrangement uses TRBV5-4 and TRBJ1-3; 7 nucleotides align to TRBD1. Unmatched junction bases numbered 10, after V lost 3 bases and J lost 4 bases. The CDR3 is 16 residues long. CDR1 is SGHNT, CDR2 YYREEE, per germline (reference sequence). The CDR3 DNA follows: TGTGCCAGCAGCTCACCCCAGGACAGGAACGGAAACACCATATATTTT. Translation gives CASSSPQDRNGNTIYF. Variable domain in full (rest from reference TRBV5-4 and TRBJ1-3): ETGVTQSPTHLIKTRGQQVTLRCSSQSGHNTVSWYQQALGQGPQFIFQYYREEENGRGNFPPRFSGLQFPNYSSELNVNALELDDSALYLCASSSPQDRNGNTIYFGEGSWLTVV.

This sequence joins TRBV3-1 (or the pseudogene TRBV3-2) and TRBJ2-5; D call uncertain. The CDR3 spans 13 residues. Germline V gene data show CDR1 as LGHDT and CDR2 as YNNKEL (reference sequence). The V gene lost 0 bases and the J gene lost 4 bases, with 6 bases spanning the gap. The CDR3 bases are TGTGCCAGCAGCCAAGAGGTGGGAGAGACCCAGTACTTC. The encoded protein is CASSQEVGETQYF.

This CDR3 is CASSFSDRERSYEQYF. CDR3 DNA: TGTGCCAGCAGCTTCAGCGACAGGGAACGGTCCTACGAGCAGTACTTC. The V and J genes are TRBV13 and TRBJ2-7; 7 bases line up with TRBD1. CDR3 length equals 16 residues. In germline, CDR1 is PRHDT, CDR2 FYEKMQ (reference sequence). V trimming: 3 bases; J trimming: 1 base; junction bases outside the gene matches: 9. Based on the CDR3 plus reference TRBV13 and TRBJ2-7, the full variable domain is AAGVIQSPRHLIKEKRETATLKCYPIPRHDTVYWYQQGPGQDPQFLISFYEKMQSDKGSIPDRFSAQQFSDYHSELNMSSLELGDSALYFCASSFSDRERSYEQYFGPGTRLTVT.

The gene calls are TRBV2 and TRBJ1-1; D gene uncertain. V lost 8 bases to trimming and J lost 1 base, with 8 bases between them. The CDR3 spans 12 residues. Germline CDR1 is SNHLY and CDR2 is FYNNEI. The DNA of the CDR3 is TGTGCCAGCGGGCAGACGAACACTGAAGCTTTCTTT. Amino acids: CASGQTNTEAFF.

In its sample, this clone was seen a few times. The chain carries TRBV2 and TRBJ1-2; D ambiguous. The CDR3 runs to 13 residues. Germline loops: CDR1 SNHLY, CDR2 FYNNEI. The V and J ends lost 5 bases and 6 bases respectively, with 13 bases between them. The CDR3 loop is CASSISMGDGYTF. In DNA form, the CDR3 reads TGTGCCAGCAGTATAAGCATGGGAGATGGCTACACCTTC. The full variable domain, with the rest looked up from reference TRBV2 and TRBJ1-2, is EPEVTQTPSHQVTQMGQEVILRCVPISNHLYFYWYRQILGQKVEFLVSFYNNEISEKSEIFDDQFSVERPDGSNFTLKIRSTKLEDSAMYFCASSISMGDGYTFGSGTRLTVV.

CDR3 loop: CASSQDRDSNQHF. In DNA form, the CDR3 reads TGCGCCAGCAGCCAAGATCGCGACAGCAACCAGCATTTT. The J gene is TRBJ1-5, the V gene TRBV4-1; D is possibly TRBD1 (5 bases). This CDR3 has 13 residues. In germline, CDR1 is MGHRA, CDR2 YSYEKL. Trimming took 0 bases from V and 12 from J, leaving 12 bases between them.

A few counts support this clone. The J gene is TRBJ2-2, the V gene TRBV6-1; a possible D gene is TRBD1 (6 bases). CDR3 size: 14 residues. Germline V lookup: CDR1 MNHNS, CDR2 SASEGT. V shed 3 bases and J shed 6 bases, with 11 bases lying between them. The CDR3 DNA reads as TGTGCCAGCAGTGAGACAGGTTTATCCGGGGAGCTGTTTTTT. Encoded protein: CASSETGLSGELFF.

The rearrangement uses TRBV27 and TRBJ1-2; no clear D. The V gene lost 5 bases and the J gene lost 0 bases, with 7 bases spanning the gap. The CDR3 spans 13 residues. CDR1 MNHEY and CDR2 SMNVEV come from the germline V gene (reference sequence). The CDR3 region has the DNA TGTGCCAGCAGTCCTCTGACTAACTATGGCTACACCTTC. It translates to CASSPLTNYGYTF.

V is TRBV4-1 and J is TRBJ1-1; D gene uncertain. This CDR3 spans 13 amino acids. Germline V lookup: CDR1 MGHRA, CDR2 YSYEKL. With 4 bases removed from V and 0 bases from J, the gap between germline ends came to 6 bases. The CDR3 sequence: CASSPTMNTEAFF. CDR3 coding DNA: TGCGCCAGCAGCCCTACCATGAACACTGAAGCTTTCTTT.

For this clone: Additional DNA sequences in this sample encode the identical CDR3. CDR3 sequence reads: CATSGRLYSEKLFF. The CDR3 nucleotides read TGTGCCACCAGCGGTCGGTTGTATAGTGAAAAACTGTTTTTT. The chain combines TRBV15 with TRBJ1-4; D ambiguous. CDR3 length: 14 amino acids. Trimming took off 5 bases at V and 7 bases at J, with 14 bases between the two ends. Germline assignment: CDR1 LNHNV and CDR2 YYDKDF (reference sequence).

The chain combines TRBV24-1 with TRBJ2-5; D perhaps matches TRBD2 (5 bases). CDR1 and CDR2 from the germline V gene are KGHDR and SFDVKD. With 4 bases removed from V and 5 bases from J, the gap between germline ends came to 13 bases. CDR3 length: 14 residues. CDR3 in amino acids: CATSDPGRRETQYF. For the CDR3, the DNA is TGTGCCACCAGTGACCCAGGACGGAGGGAGACCCAGTACTTC.

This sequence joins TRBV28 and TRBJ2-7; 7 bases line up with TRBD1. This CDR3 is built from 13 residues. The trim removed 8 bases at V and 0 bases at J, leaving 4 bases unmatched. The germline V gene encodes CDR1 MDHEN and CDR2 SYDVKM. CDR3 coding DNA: TGTGCCAGCGGGGGACAGAGCTCCTACGAGCAGTACTTC. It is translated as CASGGQSSYEQYF.

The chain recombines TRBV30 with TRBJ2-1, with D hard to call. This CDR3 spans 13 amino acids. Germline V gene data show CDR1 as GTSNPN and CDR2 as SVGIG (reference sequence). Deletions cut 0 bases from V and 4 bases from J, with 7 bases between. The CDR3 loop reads CAWSVRGYNEQFF. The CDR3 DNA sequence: TGTGCCTGGAGTGTACGAGGTTACAATGAGCAGTTCTTC.

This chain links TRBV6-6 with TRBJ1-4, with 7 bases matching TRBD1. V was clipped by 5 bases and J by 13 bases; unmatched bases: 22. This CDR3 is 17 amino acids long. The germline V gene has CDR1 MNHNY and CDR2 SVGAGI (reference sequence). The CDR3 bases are TGTGCCAGCAGTCAACGTGCTACAGGGGTAGGGACCGTCAGACTGTTTTTT. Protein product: CASSQRATGVGTVRLFF.

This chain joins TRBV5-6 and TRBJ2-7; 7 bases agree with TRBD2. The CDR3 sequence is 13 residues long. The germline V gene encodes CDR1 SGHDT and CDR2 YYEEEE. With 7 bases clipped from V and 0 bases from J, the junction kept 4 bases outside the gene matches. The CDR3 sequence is CASFGGSSYEQYF. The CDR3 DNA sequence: TGTGCCAGCTTCGGGGGGAGCTCCTACGAGCAGTACTTC. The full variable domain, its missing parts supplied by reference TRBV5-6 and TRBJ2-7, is DAGVTQSPTHLIKTRGQQVTLRCSPKSGHDTVSWYQQALGQGPQFIFQYYEEEERQRGNFPDRFSGHQFPNYSSELNVNALLLGDSALYLCASFGGSSYEQYFGPGTRLTVT.

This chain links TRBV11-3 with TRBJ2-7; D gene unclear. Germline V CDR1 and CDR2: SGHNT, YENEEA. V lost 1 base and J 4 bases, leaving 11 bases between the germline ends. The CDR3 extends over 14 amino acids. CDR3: CASSLGPSPYEQYF. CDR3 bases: TGTGCCAGCAGCTTAGGGCCAAGCCCTTACGAGCAGTACTTC.

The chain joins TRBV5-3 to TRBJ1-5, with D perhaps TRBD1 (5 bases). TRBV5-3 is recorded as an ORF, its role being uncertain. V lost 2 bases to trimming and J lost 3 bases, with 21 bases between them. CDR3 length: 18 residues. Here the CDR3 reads CARSFGCVRDSFNQPQHF. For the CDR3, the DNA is TGTGCCAGAAGCTTCGGCTGTGTCAGGGATTCCTTCAATCAGCCCCAGCATTTT.

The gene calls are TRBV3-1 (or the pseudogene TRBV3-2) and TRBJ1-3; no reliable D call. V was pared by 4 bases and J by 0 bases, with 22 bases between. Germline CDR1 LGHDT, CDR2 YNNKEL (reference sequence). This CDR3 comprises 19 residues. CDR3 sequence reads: CASSPFAPPGSHSGNTIYF. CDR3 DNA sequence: TGTGCCAGCAGCCCCTTTGCACCGCCCGGGTCTCACTCTGGAAACACCATATATTTT.

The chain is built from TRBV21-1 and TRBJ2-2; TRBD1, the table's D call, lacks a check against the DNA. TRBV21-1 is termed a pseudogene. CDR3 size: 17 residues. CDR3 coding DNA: TGTGCCAGCAGAATCTTAGTAGCCACAGGCTTGACCGGGGAGCTGTTTTTT. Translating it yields CASRILVATGLTGELFF.

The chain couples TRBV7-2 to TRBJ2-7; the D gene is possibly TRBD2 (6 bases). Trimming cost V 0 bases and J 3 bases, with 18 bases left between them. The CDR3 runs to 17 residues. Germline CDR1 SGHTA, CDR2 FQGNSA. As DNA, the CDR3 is TGTGCCAGCAGCTTAGCGGGGGGACTTAGGGTTTTCTACGAGCAGTACTTC. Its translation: CASSLAGGLRVFYEQYF. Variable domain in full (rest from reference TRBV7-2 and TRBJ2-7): GAGVSQSPSNKVTEKGKDVELRCDPISGHTALYWYRQSLGQGLEFLIYFQGNSAPDKSGLPSDRFSAERTGGSVSTLTIQRTQQEDSAVYLCASSLAGGLRVFYEQYFGPGTRLTVT.

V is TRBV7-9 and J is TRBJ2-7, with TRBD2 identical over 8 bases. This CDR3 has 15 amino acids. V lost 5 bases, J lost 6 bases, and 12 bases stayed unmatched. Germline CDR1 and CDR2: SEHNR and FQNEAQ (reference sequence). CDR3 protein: CASSHLASGSSEQYF. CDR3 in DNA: TGTGCCAGCAGCCATCTAGCCAGCGGGAGTTCCGAGCAGTACTTC.

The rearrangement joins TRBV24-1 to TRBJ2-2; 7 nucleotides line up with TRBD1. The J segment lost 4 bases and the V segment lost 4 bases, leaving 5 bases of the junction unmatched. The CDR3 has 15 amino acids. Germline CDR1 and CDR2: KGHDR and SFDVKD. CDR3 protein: CATSDRGKGTGELFF. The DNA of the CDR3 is TGTGCCACCAGTGACAGGGGGAAAGGCACCGGGGAGCTGTTTTTT.

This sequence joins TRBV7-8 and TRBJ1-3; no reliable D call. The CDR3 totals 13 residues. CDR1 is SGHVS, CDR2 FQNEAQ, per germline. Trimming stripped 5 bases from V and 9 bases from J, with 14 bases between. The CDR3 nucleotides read TGTGCCAGCAGCCCCCCATCAGAGATCACCATATATTTT. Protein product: CASSPPSEITIYF. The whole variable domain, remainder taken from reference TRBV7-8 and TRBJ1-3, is GAGVSQSPRYKVAKRGQDVALRCDPISGHVSLFWYQQALGQGPEFLTYFQNEAQLDKSGLPSDRFFAERPEGSVSTLKIQRTQQEDSAVYLCASSPPSEITIYFGEGSWLTVV.

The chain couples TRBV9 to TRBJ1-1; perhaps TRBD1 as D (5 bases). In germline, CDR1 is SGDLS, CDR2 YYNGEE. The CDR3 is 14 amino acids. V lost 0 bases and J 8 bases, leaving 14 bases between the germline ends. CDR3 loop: CASSVGSGGTEAFF. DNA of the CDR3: TGTGCCAGCAGCGTAGGGAGCGGGGGGACGGAAGCTTTCTTT.

The CDR3 coding sequence is TGTGCCATCAGTGAGTCCTGGTACGAGCAGTACTTC. As protein: CAISESWYEQYF. This chain uses TRBV10-3 with TRBJ2-7; D uncertain. Germline loops: CDR1 ENHRY, CDR2 SYGVKD. Trimming removed 0 bases from V and 4 bases from J, with 4 bases in between. The CDR3 totals 12 residues.

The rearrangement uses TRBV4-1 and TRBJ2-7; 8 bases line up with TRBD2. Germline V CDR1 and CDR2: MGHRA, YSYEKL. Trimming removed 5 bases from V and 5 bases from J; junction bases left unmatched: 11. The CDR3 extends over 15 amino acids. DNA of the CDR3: TGCGCCAGCAGCGCTCCGGGACTAGTCGACCACGAGCAGTACTTC. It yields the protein CASSAPGLVDHEQYF.

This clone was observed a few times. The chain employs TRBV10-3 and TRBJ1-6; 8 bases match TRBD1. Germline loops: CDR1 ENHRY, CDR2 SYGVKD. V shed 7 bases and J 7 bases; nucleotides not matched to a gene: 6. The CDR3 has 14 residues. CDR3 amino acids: CAITSDRDNSPLHF. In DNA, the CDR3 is TGTGCCATCACCTCGGACAGGGACAATTCACCCCTCCACTTT.

The CDR3 nucleotides read TGTGCCAGCAGTGAATCGTCGGGCATGACTCAGCCCCAGCATTTT. Its protein product is CASSESSGMTQPQHF. J is TRBJ1-5 and V is TRBV2, with D hard to call. The germline V and J ends were trimmed by 2 bases and 6 bases, with 14 bases remaining between them. CDR1 is SNHLY, CDR2 FYNNEI, per germline. This CDR3 is 15 amino acids long.

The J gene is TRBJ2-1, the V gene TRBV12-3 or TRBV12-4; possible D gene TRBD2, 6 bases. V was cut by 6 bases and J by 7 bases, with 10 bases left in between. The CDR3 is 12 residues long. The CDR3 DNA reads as TGTGCCAGCAGCTTGACTAGAAATGAGCAGTTCTTC. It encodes CASSLTRNEQFF.

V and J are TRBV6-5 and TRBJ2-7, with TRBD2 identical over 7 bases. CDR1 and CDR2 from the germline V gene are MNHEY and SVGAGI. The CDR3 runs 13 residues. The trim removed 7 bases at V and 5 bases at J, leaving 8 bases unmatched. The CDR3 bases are TGTGCCAGCACCTTAGCGGGTACCCACGAGCAGTACTTC. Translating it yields CASTLAGTHEQYF.

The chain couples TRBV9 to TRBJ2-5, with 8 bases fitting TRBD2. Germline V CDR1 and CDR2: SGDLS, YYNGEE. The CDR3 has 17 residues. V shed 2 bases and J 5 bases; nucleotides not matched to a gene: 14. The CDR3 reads CASSVLGLAGPGETQYF. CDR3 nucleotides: TGTGCCAGCAGCGTCCTGGGATTAGCGGGGCCTGGGGAGACCCAGTACTTC.